Listed below are T cell receptor beta chains from one sample, sequenced in a study of T cells in localized non-small cell lung cancer. Produced via immunoSEQ multiplex PCR; TCRdb's table is partial and in-frame only. This table holds roughly 1,200 clones, about a quarter found once. The specimen was normal lung tissue next to the tumor, collected before any cancer treatment. Source of these receptors: a male donor at least 60 years old with stage I lung adenocarcinoma. Both conserved end residues are part of each CDR3. D genes are given only for firm matches. The size entry is marked missing in some rows and otherwise reads once, few, many or a size class.

cdr3_length	clone_size	d_call	v_call	j_call	cdr3_nt	cdr3_aa
13	few	NA	TRBV29-1	TRBJ1-2	TGCAGCGTGGGGGACTTACAACAAGTCCCCTACACCTTC	CSVGDLQQVPYTF
16	NA	TRBD2	TRBV6-8	TRBJ2-3	TGTGCCAGCAGTGAGCGACTAGCGGGGGGGGCAGATACGCAGTATTTT	CASSERLAGGADTQYF
15	NA	NA	TRBV5-1	TRBJ2-5	TGCGCCAGCAGCTTGGCCCCGGTCAGCAAGGAGACCCAGTACTTC	CASSLAPVSKETQYF
15	NA	TRBD2	TRBV23-1	TRBJ2-7	TGCGCCAGCGTTCAACCGGGACTAGCGGGATACGAGCAGTACTTC	CASVQPGLAGYEQYF
15	NA	NA	TRBV18	TRBJ2-2	TGTGCCAGCTCACCAGATCCGGGGGCAGGCGGGGAGCTGTTTTTT	CASSPDPGAGGELFF
13	NA	NA	TRBV19	TRBJ2-7	TGTGCCAGTAGGGGCGAACCCTCCTACGAGCAGTACTTC	CASRGEPSYEQYF
15	NA	NA	TRBV6-8	TRBJ2-7	TGTGCCAGCAGGGGGTACCGGGAAAGCTCCTACGAGCAGTACTTC	CASRGYRESSYEQYF
14	few	NA	TRBV11-3	TRBJ2-3	TGTGCCAGCAGCCTTCTCGGGGGCACAGATACGCAGTATTTT	CASSLLGGTDTQYF
15	medium-sized	NA	TRBV7-7	TRBJ2-5	TGTGCTAGCAGCTTAGGGTTAGAGTTCCAAGAGACCCAGTACTTC	CASSLGLEFQETQYF
14	few	NA	TRBV28	TRBJ2-7	TGTGCCAGCATCAGACAGTCTAGCTCCTACGAGCAGTACTTC	CASIRQSSSYEQYF
16	large	TRBD2	TRBV11-3	TRBJ2-5	TGTGCCAGCAGCTTGGGGAGCGGGGCGGGTCAAGAGACCCAGTACTTC	CASSLGSGAGQETQYF
15	NA	NA	TRBV2	TRBJ1-6	TGTGCCAGCAGCAGAGAACAGGTCTATAATTCACCCCTCCACTTT	CASSREQVYNSPLHF
14	NA	NA	TRBV19	TRBJ2-7	TGTGCCAGTAGTACTTCTAGCGTAACCTACGAGCAGTACTTC	CASSTSSVTYEQYF
16	NA	TRBD2	TRBV10-1	TRBJ2-3	TGCGCCAGCAGTGACTCTAGCGGGGGATCCACAGATACGCAGTATTTT	CASSDSSGGSTDTQYF
18	few	NA	TRBV18	TRBJ2-5	TGTGCCAGCTCACCACCGTCGAGGGGGCAGGAGGGGCTGGAGACCCAGTACTTC	CASSPPSRGQEGLETQYF
15	few	NA	TRBV6-8	TRBJ1-5	TGTGCCAGCAGCGACGGGACTGATGGCAATCAGCCCCAGCATTTT	CASSDGTDGNQPQHF
13	few	NA	TRBV27	TRBJ1-5	TGTGCCAGCAGTCGTTACACAGATCAGCCCCAGCATTTT	CASSRYTDQPQHF
16	NA	NA	TRBV9	TRBJ2-6	TGTGCCAGCAGCGTAGGAGGGAGTTATGAGGCCAACGTCCTGACTTTC	CASSVGGSYEANVLTF
15	few	NA	TRBV6-8	TRBJ1-1	TGTGCCAGCGTTTCCGTCGGAAACCCGAACACTGAAGCTTTCTTT	CASVSVGNPNTEAFF
14	large	TRBD2	TRBV9	TRBJ2-7	TGTGCCAGCAGGGATCTAGCGGGGCTCTACGAGCAGTACTTC	CASRDLAGLYEQYF
15	NA	TRBD1	TRBV11-3	TRBJ2-1	TGTGCTAGCAGCCCTGGGACAGGCTCCTACAATGAGCAGTTCTTC	CASSPGTGSYNEQFF
16	NA	TRBD2	TRBV28	TRBJ2-7	TGTGCCAGCAGTCCATCAGGCGGGGGGCGCTTGGGCGAGCAGTACTTC	CASSPSGGGRLGEQYF
14	few	NA	TRBV27	TRBJ2-7	TGTGCCAGCAGTTCTCAAGAATGGGGATACGAGCAGTACTTC	CASSSQEWGYEQYF
14	NA	NA	TRBV9	TRBJ2-5	TGTGCCAGCAGTGAAGCGTTGGACGAAGAGACCCAGTACTTC	CASSEALDEETQYF
15	NA	TRBD2	TRBV11-3	TRBJ2-1	TGTGCCAGCAGCCTCGGGACTAGCGGAGAGAATGAGCAGTTCTTC	CASSLGTSGENEQFF
13	NA	NA	TRBV19	TRBJ1-5	TGTGCCAGTAGCCCAGGGGTCAATCAGCCCCAGCATTTT	CASSPGVNQPQHF
15	once	NA	TRBV19	TRBJ1-5	TGTGCCAGTAGCCCGAGTGAATTTGCAGGTCAGCCCCAGCATTTT	CASSPSEFAGQPQHF
14	NA	NA	TRBV6-8	TRBJ1-1	TGTGCCAGCAGTTCGTGGACAGAGGACACTGAAGCTTTCTTT	CASSSWTEDTEAFF
12	large	NA	TRBV6-8	TRBJ2-5	TGTGCCAGCAGGCTAGCCCAAGAGACCCAGTACTTC	CASRLAQETQYF
13	NA	NA	TRBV19	TRBJ2-5	TGTGCCAGTAGTCAGCCGCAACAAGAGACCCAGTACTTC	CASSQPQQETQYF